This T cell receptor beta chain comes out of a study of cytotoxic CD8 clonotypes in ibrutinib-treated CLL. On the study more broadly: Response material was collected after a median around 12 months of treatment, range 6 to 36.

TCRdb's copy holds only in-frame clones and misses some; the assay was immunoSEQ multiplex PCR. The sample includes 100,000 to 150,000 clones, around 85% of them seen just once. A remark on this clone: Its antigen is undetermined.

Extraction of roughly 2 micrograms of genomic DNA from cryopreserved PBMCs supplied material for TCR beta libraries. Study-level points and caveats: Clonality went higher at ibrutinib response and then dropped back toward baseline at progression. At baseline, clonality was higher than in age-matched healthy donors and correlated with CD8+ counts.

The CDR3 contains 15 residues. Per the germline V gene, CDR1 is SGHRS and CDR2 is YFSETQ. The V end was cut by 1 base, the J end by 0 bases, with 10 bases between. The sequenced sample was PBMCs, obtained after 24 months of ibrutinib treatment. The receptor comes from a human donor with chronic lymphocytic leukemia. The chain has TRBV5-1 and TRBJ2-5, with D unclear. This chain's CDR3 is CASSLMGMYQETQYF. CDR3 nucleotide sequence: TGCGCCAGCAGCTTGATGGGGATGTACCAAGAGACCCAGTACTTC.